This T cell receptor (beta chain) was sequenced in a study of shared clonotypes between healthy human individuals. As for the study in general: The people who gave samples were a couple of women and three men aged 18 to 49.

Naive CD8 populations comprised CD45RO-negative cells positively selected for CCR7, excluding terminally differentiated effector memory CD45RA+ cells. Using immunoSEQ multiplex PCR, the repertoire was profiled, and TCRdb retains in-frame clones only, with some absent. The sample lists over 2 million clones; about 95% were seen once. Study findings and constraints: Tissue TCR repertoires likely differ from these blood-only repertoires. Non-shared clonotypes had lower generation probabilities than those shared by all four donors. It was expected that sequencing depth would affect clonotype sharing among donors.

In the case of this clone: Its matching antigen is unknown.

The germline V gene encodes CDR1 SQVTM and CDR2 ANQGSEA. With 2 bases removed from V and 4 bases from J, the gap between germline ends came to 8 bases. The CDR3 covers 12 residues. Sequencing was done on a sample of naive CD8+ T cells sorted from blood. This receptor was obtained from a man aged 18 to 35 in good health. The rearrangement uses TRBV29-1 and TRBJ1-2; no definite D call. The CDR3, as DNA: TGCAGCGTTGAAATATATCCCTATGGCTACACCTTC. This codes for CSVEIYPYGYTF.